These 22 T cell receptor beta chains were sequenced from one sample in a study of T cell responses to AZD1222 COVID-19 vaccine. TCRdb's copy holds only in-frame clones and misses some; the assay was immunoSEQ multiplex PCR. The sample contains about 170,000 clones, more than 90% of which appear only once. This specimen consisted of peripheral blood, obtained on day 0 of AZD1222 vaccination. These TCRs come from an adult in good health.

The chain couples TRBV5-1 to TRBJ2-7, with D unresolved. There are 13 residues in the CDR3. Germline-derived CDR1 and CDR2 are SGHRS and YFSETQ. V was shortened by 4 bases and J by 3 bases, with 11 bases between the two germline ends. The CDR3 DNA follows: TGCGCCAGCAGCCTAGGGTCCGTCTACGAGCAGTACTTC. Its translation: CASSLGSVYEQYF.

V usage is TRBV6-4 and J usage is TRBJ1-2, with D hard to call. The CDR3 covers 17 residues. V gave up 4 bases and J gave up 0 bases, with 18 bases separating them. The germline gives CDR1 MRHNA, CDR2 SNTAGT. CDR3: CASSVATGERPNYGYTF. As DNA, the CDR3 is TGTGCCAGCAGTGTTGCGACCGGAGAACGACCTAACTATGGCTACACCTTC.

This chain uses TRBV2 with TRBJ2-5; D ambiguous. Trimming stripped 6 bases from V and 2 bases from J, with 19 bases between. In germline, CDR1 is SNHLY, CDR2 FYNNEI. The CDR3 spans 16 residues. As DNA, the CDR3 is TGTGCCAGCAGCCACCCTCCGGGTTTGGATCAAGAGACCCAGTACTTC. It specifies CASSHPPGLDQETQYF.

The chain employs TRBV3-1 (or the pseudogene TRBV3-2) and TRBJ1-6; D possibly corresponds to TRBD1 (5 bases). There are 19 residues in the CDR3. From germline, CDR1 is LGHDT and CDR2 YNNKEL (reference sequence). Trimming stripped 0 bases from V and 5 bases from J, with 20 bases between. CDR3 protein: CASSQDPGRWGWDNSPLHF. The CDR3 bases are TGTGCCAGCAGCCAAGACCCCGGACGGTGGGGGTGGGATAATTCACCCCTCCACTTT.

The chain's CDR3 is CASSDNSNQPQHF. DNA of the CDR3: TGTGCCAGCTCCGACAATAGCAATCAGCCCCAGCATTTT. The J gene is TRBJ1-5, the V gene TRBV18, with D unresolved. The ends were cut back, 6 bases at V and 0 bases at J, with 6 bases in the middle. The germline gives CDR1 KGHSH, CDR2 LQKENI. This CDR3 is built from 13 residues.

V usage is TRBV3-1 (or the pseudogene TRBV3-2) and J usage is TRBJ2-5, with no clear D. Trimming cost V 0 bases and J 7 bases, with 15 bases left between them. Germline CDR1 reads LGHDT; CDR2 reads YNNKEL (reference sequence). This CDR3 is built from 15 residues. CDR3 sequence reads: CASSQDTLGRRTQYF. The CDR3 bases are TGTGCCAGCAGCCAAGATACCCTAGGTCGGCGGACCCAGTACTTC.

This chain uses TRBV5-4 with TRBJ1-4; D is perhaps TRBD1 (6 bases). The CDR3 extends over 14 amino acids. Germline-derived CDR1 and CDR2 are SGHNT and YYREEE (reference sequence). V lost 4 bases, J lost 8 bases, and 15 bases lay in between. The CDR3 DNA sequence: TGTGCCAGCAGCCACCGGGACAAACGCGAAAAACTGTTTTTT. Translation gives CASSHRDKREKLFF.

The chain uses TRBV10-3 and TRBJ1-5, with 7 positions matching TRBD1. CDR3 size: 13 residues. Germline V gene lookup returns CDR1 ENHRY and CDR2 SYGVKD. V shed 10 bases and J 5 bases; nucleotides not matched to a gene: 8. CDR3 in amino acids: CANRDREDQPQHF. The CDR3 region has the DNA TGTGCCAACAGAGACAGGGAGGATCAGCCCCAGCATTTT.

For this clone: A much larger clone differs from this one at a single base, so this may be a read error. The chain employs TRBV3-1 (or the pseudogene TRBV3-2) and TRBJ2-7; D uncertain. CDR3 length equals 11 residues. Germline values: CDR1 LGHDT, CDR2 YNNKEL (reference sequence). Trimming removed 4 bases from V and 3 bases from J, with 4 bases in between. The CDR3 bases are TGTGCCAGCAGCCCCGGCTACGAGCAGTACTTC. Residues: CASSPGYEQYF.

This chain joins TRBV7-6 and TRBJ1-5; 7 bases agree with TRBD1. The V segment lost 4 bases and the J segment 7 bases; nucleotides outside the gene matches: 4. The germline V gene has CDR1 SGHVS and CDR2 FNYEAQ. The CDR3 has 13 residues. In nucleotides, the CDR3 is TGTGCCAGCAGCTCGCGGACAGGACAGCCCCAGCATTTT. Translating gives CASSSRTGQPQHF. The entire variable domain, with the rest obtained from reference TRBV7-6 and TRBJ1-5, is as follows: GAGVSQSPRYKVTKRGQDVALRCDPISGHVSLYWYRQALGQGPEFLTYFNYEAQQDKSGLPNDRFSAERPEGSISTLTIQRTEQRDSAMYRCASSSRTGQPQHFGDGTRLSIL.

V is TRBV5-1 and J is TRBJ2-3; the match to TRBD2 covers 10 bases. Germline CDR1 SGHRS, CDR2 YFSETQ. This CDR3 has 16 residues. V gave up 2 bases and J gave up 2 bases; unmatched junction bases: 5. The CDR3 DNA sequence: TGCGCCAGCAGCTTAACAAGCGGGGGGGTCACAGATACGCAGTATTTT. As protein: CASSLTSGGVTDTQYF.

The chain uses TRBV7-2 and TRBJ2-7, with D possibly being TRBD1 (5 bases). The CDR3 length is 17 residues. Germline CDR1 is SGHTA and CDR2 is FQGNSA. Trimming took 2 bases from V and 1 from J, leaving 18 bases between them. The CDR3 spells CASSLSLGRQPSYEQYF. The CDR3 nucleotides read TGTGCCAGCAGCTTAAGCCTTGGTCGACAGCCATCCTACGAGCAGTACTTC.

The genes are TRBV5-4 and TRBJ2-1; D is ambiguous. This CDR3 has 12 amino acids. V was shortened by 4 bases and J by 3 bases, with 5 bases between the two germline ends. Per the germline V gene, CDR1 is SGHNT and CDR2 is YYREEE (reference sequence). CDR3 in amino acids: CASSQNYNEQFF. CDR3 sequence (DNA): TGTGCCAGCAGCCAAAACTACAATGAGCAGTTCTTC.

This chain links TRBV3-1 (or the pseudogene TRBV3-2) with TRBJ2-7; D gene ambiguous. Trimming removed 2 bases at V and 0 bases at J, with 14 bases between. The CDR3 runs 16 residues. CDR1 is LGHDT, CDR2 YNNKEL, per germline (reference sequence). The CDR3 nucleotides are TGTGCCAGCAGCCAACGAGACTTAAGGAGCTCCTACGAGCAGTACTTC. Amino acid sequence: CASSQRDLRSSYEQYF.

The chain couples TRBV6-5 to TRBJ1-5; D ambiguous. The germline CDR1 and CDR2 sequences are MNHEY and SVGAGI. Trimming took off 0 bases at V and 6 bases at J, with 9 bases between the two ends. The CDR3 runs 14 residues. The CDR3: CASSYSGFGQPQHF. CDR3 nucleotide sequence: TGTGCCAGCAGTTACTCAGGGTTTGGTCAGCCCCAGCATTTT.

V usage is TRBV19 and J usage is TRBJ2-3; D gene unclear. CDR1 and CDR2 (germline): LNHDA, SQIVND (reference sequence). V lost 3 bases and J lost 6, with 7 bases in between. The CDR3 contains 12 residues. CDR3 nucleotide sequence: TGTGCCAGTAGTATTTTGGGCGATACGCAGTATTTT. This codes for CASSILGDTQYF.

The rearrangement joins TRBV28 to TRBJ1-2, with TRBD1 as a possible D gene (6 bases). This CDR3 region has 12 residues. V was trimmed by 5 bases and J by 9 bases, leaving 13 bases between them. Germline loops: CDR1 MDHEN, CDR2 SYDVKM. Written as DNA, the CDR3 is TGTGCCAGCAGTCCACAGGGCGGTCGCTACACCTTC. Protein: CASSPQGGRYTF.

This rearrangement joins TRBV9 to TRBJ1-6, with D possibly being TRBD1 (5 bases). CDR3 length: 15 amino acids. V lost 0 bases and J lost 3, with 7 bases in between. Germline CDR1 and CDR2: SGDLS and YYNGEE. The CDR3 reads CASSVGGRYNSPLHF. Here the CDR3 DNA reads TGTGCCAGCAGCGTAGGGGGACGCTATAATTCACCCCTCCACTTT.

This clone was recorded only once. The chain is built from TRBV11-3 and TRBJ2-2, with D perhaps TRBD1 (6 bases). V was pared by 0 bases and J by 5 bases, with 7 bases between. Per germline, CDR1 SGHNT and CDR2 YENEEA. The length of the CDR3 is 14 residues. This chain's CDR3 is CASSLDTGTGELFF. DNA for the CDR3: TGTGCCAGCAGCTTAGACACAGGGACCGGGGAGCTGTTTTTT. Full variable domain (rest looked up from reference TRBV11-3 and TRBJ2-2): EAGVVQSPRYKIIEKKQPVAFWCNPISGHNTLYWYLQNLGQGPELLIRYENEEAVDDSQLPKDRFSAERLKGVDSTLKIQPAELGDSAVYLCASSLDTGTGELFFGEGSRLTVL.

J is TRBJ1-3 and V is TRBV28; 9 bases are a match to TRBD1. V was clipped by 5 bases and J by 7 bases; unmatched bases: 6. Germline V gene sequence: CDR1 MDHEN, CDR2 SYDVKM. The CDR3 has 14 residues. The CDR3 here is CASSVGTGWNTIYF. Here the CDR3 DNA reads TGTGCCAGCAGTGTTGGGACAGGGTGGAACACCATATATTTT.

The chain is built from TRBV5-1 and TRBJ1-4; 7 nucleotides match TRBD1. Germline loops: CDR1 SGHRS, CDR2 YFSETQ. The CDR3 runs 18 residues. Trimming removed 5 bases from V and 2 bases from J; junction bases left unmatched: 15. The chain's CDR3 is CASSSWPGRGSTNEKLFF. The CDR3 DNA follows: TGCGCCAGCAGTTCTTGGCCAGGCAGGGGGTCGACTAATGAAAAACTGTTTTTT.

The count of this clone is one. The V call is TRBV19, the J call TRBJ2-3; unclear D gene. The CDR3 has 14 amino acids. CDR1 and CDR2 from the germline V gene are LNHDA and SQIVND (reference sequence). V was shortened by 3 bases and J by 2 bases, with 9 bases between the two germline ends. The CDR3 is CASSIGEFTDTQYF. The CDR3, as DNA: TGTGCCAGTAGTATTGGGGAATTCACAGATACGCAGTATTTT.